This T cell receptor (beta chain) was sequenced in a study of blood T cells in healthy people across ages (dated by TCRdb to the mid-2010s). About the study as a whole: In model experiments, template switching captured roughly one uniquely barcoded TCR beta cDNA molecule for every two T cells. The study measured age-related changes in TCR beta repertoire diversity using deep sequencing normalized with unique cDNA molecular identifiers. Using the same blood draw, the study looked at two additional independent replicas of 1 million unique cDNA reads for two donors, one aged 18 to 29 and the other aged 80 or older. The donors were split into four age groups: young (average 16 years), middle-aged (roughly 39), aged (over 55) and long-lived (roughly 86). Donors of different ages were randomly distributed across sequencing lanes to avoid experimental bias. Paper-wide results and their limitations: Estimates of total diversity based on one million sequenced T cells were regarded as lower bounds and as underestimates. Conclusive comparison of naive and antigen-experienced compartments was prevented by the profiling of bulk unsorted PBMCs. Because donor CMV infection status was unknown, age-related changes in expanded clonotypes were potentially confounded. The long-lived group showed more naive CD4+ T cells, fewer expanded clones and increased TCR diversity than the aged group, suggesting age selection. A strong correlation was found between observed TCR beta diversity and the percentage of naive T cells measured by flow cytometry. Observed TCR beta diversity per million T cells fell roughly linearly with age, and a significant reduction was already apparent by age around 39.

Counted from cysteine to phenylalanine, this CDR3 has 12 amino acids. CDR3 DNA only is kept here, 36 bases in frame from base 1. V is pared back by 4 bases and J by 4 bases, with 7 bases lying between the germline termini. CDR1 is given as DFQATT and CDR2 as SNEGSKA, both from the germline V gene (reference sequence). Concerning this clonotype itself: Its antigen specificity is not known. No base qualities exist here, and no much larger clone lies one base off it.

The roughly 37 donors, aged about 6 to 100 years, were systemically healthy Caucasian individuals from Russia. Each donor gave 8 to 10 milliliters of peripheral blood, drawn into EDTA-treated Vacutainer tubes. PBMCs were isolated by Ficoll-Paque density-gradient centrifugation, with at least 7 million obtained per sample. Total RNA, at least 5 micrograms per sample, was extracted from PBMCs with Trizol reagent. For every donor, flow cytometry on a PBMC aliquot measured the percentage of naive CD45RAhigh/CD27high T cells. The library was produced with 5' RACE. Sequenced using an Illumina HiSeq 2500. A second PCR of about 6 to 11 cycles was run with a J-beta primer mix and a sample-barcoded 5' primer. Each TCR beta cDNA molecule received a unique molecular identifier from a template-switch 5' adaptor carrying 12 random nucleotides. At least 2.5 million CDR3-containing paired-end reads were obtained from each sample. All of the RNA was converted into first-strand cDNA using the Mint cDNA synthesis kit, with a TRBC-specific oligonucleotide serving as the primer. Following uracil-DNA glycosylase treatment, a first 18-cycle PCR with universal primers M1SS and BC2_uni_R was performed on all cDNA. Turning to the authors' computational methods: For normalization, 1 million high-quality reads were randomly selected from each sample, with every read carrying a distinct molecular identifier. Reads with shared molecular identifiers were discarded instead of being binned into consensus sequences. MiTCR, set to a Q25 quality threshold and the strictest error-elimination algorithm, was used for CDR3 identification, clonotype clustering and error correction. Lower-bound total TCR beta diversity was estimated with a nonparametric unseen species model using Euler transformation. The raw public data were reprocessed by TCRdb itself: fastp quality trimming at Q25, MiXCR clonotype calling, in-frame beta chains only. CDR3 protein sequences are deduplicated, and each keeps its most common genes and DNA. What appears here as the V and J calls and clone size reflects TCRdb's work, not the paper's. Across this sample there are under 2 million distinct CDR3 sequences, with 34% seen only once. Of the sample, roughly 12% is held by the ten largest clones.

The clonotype comes from a woman in her 30s in good health. The chain is assembled from TRBV20-1 and TRBJ1-4; the D gene remains uncertain. The sequenced sample was blood. The DNA sequence follows: TGCAGTGCTAAACCCCGTAATGAAAAACTGTTTTTT. This is translated as CSAKPRNEKLFF.